The 27 T cell receptor beta chains presented below share a single source sample, sequenced in a study of blood T cell repertoires in COVID-19. Generated by immunoSEQ multiplex PCR, the TCRdb table keeps only in-frame clones and is missing some. The repertoire includes approximately 110,000 clones, around 85% of them detected once, and about 3.3% sits in the top ten. Source material: peripheral blood. Receptors were obtained from a woman over 75 with COVID-19, enrolled during active disease.

CDR3 amino acids: CASTALEGGNQPQHF. The CDR3 bases are TGTGCCAGCACAGCCCTCGAGGGAGGCAATCAGCCCCAGCATTTT. J is TRBJ1-5 and V is TRBV2, with unresolved D. CDR1 and CDR2 from the germline V gene are SNHLY and FYNNEI. Trimming left V 7 bases short and J 2 bases short, with 15 bases between. The CDR3 consists of 15 residues. The whole variable domain, filled in from reference TRBV2 and TRBJ1-5, reads EPEVTQTPSHQVTQMGQEVILRCVPISNHLYFYWYRQILGQKVEFLVSFYNNEISEKSEIFDDQFSVERPDGSNFTLKIRSTKLEDSAMYFCASTALEGGNQPQHFGDGTRLSIL.

This clone was recorded a few times. The rearrangement uses TRBV12-3 or TRBV12-4 and TRBJ1-5; D gene ambiguous. Trimming stripped 5 bases from V and 4 bases from J, with 9 bases between. The CDR3 totals 13 residues. The CDR3 loop reads CASSPNLNQPQHF. CDR3 coding DNA: TGTGCCAGCAGTCCCAACCTAAATCAGCCCCAGCATTTT.

The V gene is TRBV7-9, the J gene TRBJ2-1; D ambiguous. The CDR3 runs to 15 residues. The germline gives CDR1 SEHNR, CDR2 FQNEAQ (reference sequence). The V gene lost 2 bases and the J gene lost 13 bases, with 21 bases spanning the gap. Written as DNA, the CDR3 is TGTGCCAGCAGCTTACCGCCCCTCTTCGAAGAGTTCCAGTTCTTC. As protein: CASSLPPLFEEFQFF.

V is TRBV5-6 and J is TRBJ1-5; 8 bases are shared with TRBD1. From germline, CDR1 is SGHDT and CDR2 YYEEEE. CDR3 length equals 16 residues. Trimming took 3 bases from V and 4 from J; bases not matched to a gene: 9. The CDR3 here is CASSSTGGYGNQPQHF. CDR3 DNA: TGTGCCAGCAGCTCAACAGGGGGTTACGGAAATCAGCCCCAGCATTTT. The full variable domain, completed using reference TRBV5-6 and TRBJ1-5, is DAGVTQSPTHLIKTRGQQVTLRCSPKSGHDTVSWYQQALGQGPQFIFQYYEEEERQRGNFPDRFSGHQFPNYSSELNVNALLLGDSALYLCASSSTGGYGNQPQHFGDGTRLSIL.

CDR3 coding DNA: TGCGCCAGCAGCCCAGGACTAGCGAACACCGGGGAGCTGTTTTTT. Its protein product is CASSPGLANTGELFF. This rearrangement joins TRBV4-1 to TRBJ2-2; 7 bases align to TRBD2. The J segment lost 0 bases and the V segment lost 4 bases, leaving 2 bases of the junction unmatched. In germline, CDR1 is MGHRA, CDR2 YSYEKL. There are 15 residues in the CDR3.

The rearrangement uses TRBV11-2 and TRBJ2-7; TRBD2 is a possible D gene (6 bases). CDR1 is SGHAT, CDR2 FQNNGV, per germline. The V and J ends lost 4 bases and 4 bases respectively, with 17 bases between them. The CDR3 covers 15 residues. CDR3 DNA sequence: TGTGCCAGCAGCTCCGCCGGATCTCTAGCGTACGAGCAGTACTTC. Its translation is CASSSAGSLAYEQYF.

This chain uses TRBV10-3 with TRBJ2-3, with 8 bases matching TRBD1. The germline CDR1 and CDR2 sequences are ENHRY and SYGVKD. J lost 4 bases, V lost 8 bases, and 5 bases had no gene match. The CDR3 extends over 13 amino acids. CDR3 sequence reads: CAIGADRADTQYF. The CDR3 region has the DNA TGTGCCATCGGGGCGGACAGGGCAGATACGCAGTATTTT.

V and J are TRBV5-4 and TRBJ2-7, with D tentatively TRBD2 (5 bases). From germline, CDR1 is SGHNT and CDR2 YYREEE (reference sequence). V lost 0 bases and J 7 bases, leaving 14 bases between the germline ends. CDR3 size: 14 residues. DNA for the CDR3: TGTGCCAGCAGCTTGGGGATGCTAGCCGTGGAGCAGTACTTC. Its translation: CASSLGMLAVEQYF. Based on the CDR3 plus reference TRBV5-4 and TRBJ2-7, the full variable domain is ETGVTQSPTHLIKTRGQQVTLRCSSQSGHNTVSWYQQALGQGPQFIFQYYREEENGRGNFPPRFSGLQFPNYSSELNVNALELDDSALYLCASSLGMLAVEQYFGPGTRLTVT.

The chain uses TRBV7-6 and TRBJ2-1; D is unclear. V lost 1 base and J lost 2, with 9 bases in between. The germline gives CDR1 SGHVS, CDR2 FNYEAQ. CDR3 length: 15 amino acids. The CDR3 DNA reads as TGTGCCAGCAGCTTAGGAGAGTTCCCCTACAATGAGCAGTTCTTC. It codes for CASSLGEFPYNEQFF.

The rearrangement links TRBV4-2 to TRBJ2-1; no definite D call. Deletions cut 0 bases from V and 2 bases from J, with 11 bases between. The CDR3 is 16 residues long. The germline CDR1 and CDR2 sequences are LGHNA and YNFKEQ. The CDR3 nucleotides are TGTGCCAGCAGCCAAGATTGGAGACGCGCCTACAATGAGCAGTTCTTC. Protein product: CASSQDWRRAYNEQFF.

This clone occurred a few times. The gene calls are TRBV28 and TRBJ1-1; no clear D. This CDR3 is built from 11 residues. Germline CDR1 and CDR2: MDHEN and SYDVKM. The CDR3 reads CESRRDTEAFF. The CDR3 DNA sequence: TGTGAATCAAGGAGGGACACTGAAGCTTTCTTT.

The chain is built from TRBV7-3 and TRBJ2-3; the match to TRBD1 covers 7 bases. Germline CDR1 and CDR2: SGHTA and FQGTGA. This CDR3 is 15 amino acids long. The trim removed 5 bases at V and 1 base at J, leaving 6 bases unmatched. The CDR3 sequence is CASSRGQAGTDTQYF. The CDR3 nucleotides are TGTGCCAGCAGCCGAGGACAGGCAGGCACAGATACGCAGTATTTT.

The chain recombines TRBV19 with TRBJ1-4, with a weak D call TRBD1 (6 bases). The CDR3 runs to 14 residues. Trimming removed 5 bases at V and 3 bases at J, with 10 bases between. Germline V gives CDR1 LNHDA, CDR2 SQIVND (reference sequence). The CDR3 DNA follows: TGTGCCAGTAGTGCAGGGGTCTCTAATGAAAAACTGTTTTTT. This translates into CASSAGVSNEKLFF.

This chain connects TRBV18 to TRBJ2-7, with 7 bases that match TRBD1. Per the germline V gene, CDR1 is KGHSH and CDR2 is LQKENI. The CDR3 sequence is 16 residues long. V shed 3 bases, J shed 0 bases, and the junction held 8 bases outside the gene matches. The CDR3 bases are TGTGCCAGCTCACCCCGACAGGGCACAAGCTCCTACGAGCAGTACTTC. Its translation is CASSPRQGTSSYEQYF.

V usage is TRBV6-5 and J usage is TRBJ2-6; a weak D match, TRBD1 (5 bases). CDR3 size: 14 residues. V gave up 8 bases and J gave up 1 base, with 9 bases separating them. Germline loops: CDR1 MNHEY, CDR2 SVGAGI. The CDR3 reads CASVPGSGANVLTF. The DNA of the CDR3 is TGTGCCAGCGTACCAGGGTCTGGGGCCAACGTCCTGACTTTC.

The J gene is TRBJ2-3, the V gene TRBV20-1, with no clear D. Per germline, CDR1 DFQATT and CDR2 SNEGSKA (reference sequence). The V and J ends lost 3 bases and 4 bases respectively, with 5 bases between them. The CDR3 runs to 11 residues. This CDR3 is CSASVPDTQYF. In DNA form, the CDR3 reads TGCAGTGCTAGCGTCCCAGATACGCAGTATTTT.

The V call is TRBV19, the J call TRBJ1-2, with D maybe TRBD1 (5 bases). The CDR3 is 15 residues long. V was clipped by 3 bases and J by 3 bases, with 14 bases between them. CDR1 and CDR2 (germline): LNHDA, SQIVND (reference sequence). The CDR3 loop is CASSIFLRADYGYTF. CDR3 sequence (DNA): TGTGCCAGTAGTATTTTTCTCAGGGCCGACTATGGCTACACCTTC.

This clone was seen ten or more times. The chain is built from TRBV6-4 and TRBJ2-6; D is uncertain. With 0 bases removed from V and 0 bases from J, the gap between germline ends came to 3 bases. Germline CDR1 MRHNA, CDR2 SNTAGT. This CDR3 is 15 amino acids long. Here the CDR3 reads CASSDSSSGANVLTF. The CDR3 DNA reads as TGTGCCAGCAGTGACTCCAGCTCTGGGGCCAACGTCCTGACTTTC.

V gene TRBV28 combines with J gene TRBJ1-4; D is perhaps TRBD1 (5 bases). Trimming left V 5 bases short and J 4 bases short, with 11 bases between. This CDR3 region has 14 residues. From germline, CDR1 is MDHEN and CDR2 SYDVKM. The CDR3 nucleotides read TGTGCCAGCAGTGGGGGACTGATTAATGAAAAACTGTTTTTT. Translating it yields CASSGGLINEKLFF.

V and J are TRBV4-1 and TRBJ2-3; 9 bases fit TRBD2. This CDR3 contains 17 residues. CDR1 is MGHRA, CDR2 YSYEKL, per germline. The ends lost 1 base at V and 3 bases at J; junction bases unmatched: 8. The CDR3 is CASSQAGGRATTDTQYF. CDR3 nucleotide sequence: TGCGCCAGCAGCCAAGCGGGCGGGAGGGCCACAACAGATACGCAGTATTTT.

The gene calls are TRBV6-2 or TRBV6-3 and TRBJ2-7, with D possibly matching TRBD1 (5 bases). This CDR3 contains 13 residues. Germline CDR1 reads MNHEY; CDR2 reads SVGEGT. Trimming removed 2 bases from V and 2 bases from J, with 7 bases in between. The CDR3 here is CASSYPQAYEQYF. The CDR3, as DNA: TGTGCCAGCAGTTACCCACAGGCCTACGAGCAGTACTTC.

This clone has more than one count but fewer than ten. V is TRBV4-2 and J is TRBJ2-7, with TRBD2 matching 8 bases. The CDR3 has 18 residues. V was pared by 0 bases and J by 0 bases, with 10 bases of the junction left unmatched. CDR1 is LGHNA, CDR2 YNFKEQ, per germline. The CDR3 loop reads CASSQDLPSSGLSYEQYF. The CDR3 region has the DNA TGTGCCAGCAGCCAAGATTTACCTTCTAGCGGGCTCTCCTACGAGCAGTACTTC.

The genes are TRBV11-2 and TRBJ2-1; D is possibly TRBD2 (5 bases). The CDR3 contains 16 residues. Trimming removed 5 bases from V and 0 bases from J, with 14 bases in between. Germline V gives CDR1 SGHAT, CDR2 FQNNGV. CDR3 DNA: TGTGCCAGCAGCCCCCCAGGACTCACCTCCTACAATGAGCAGTTCTTC. This translates into CASSPPGLTSYNEQFF.

V usage is TRBV5-1 and J usage is TRBJ2-7; 7 bases are a match to TRBD2. After removal of 5 bases from V and 0 bases from J, the junction contained 8 bases not matched to a gene. The CDR3 spans 15 residues. Germline values: CDR1 SGHRS, CDR2 YFSETQ. The DNA of the CDR3 is TGCGCCAGCAGACCTCAAGCGGGAAGCTCCTACGAGCAGTACTTC. It specifies CASRPQAGSSYEQYF. Full variable domain (missing parts from reference TRBV5-1 and TRBJ2-7): KAGVTQTPRYLIKTRGQQVTLSCSPISGHRSVSWYQQTPGQGLQFLFEYFSETQRNKGNFPGRFSGRQFSNSRSEMNVSTLELGDSALYLCASRPQAGSSYEQYFGPGTRLTVT.

The chain joins TRBV7-2 to TRBJ2-2; D is undetermined. The germline V and J ends were trimmed by 3 bases and 3 bases, with 11 bases remaining between them. Germline CDR1 reads SGHTA; CDR2 reads FQGNSA. The CDR3 consists of 15 residues. This CDR3 is CASSFLDRDTGELFF. CDR3 sequence (DNA): TGTGCCAGCAGCTTTCTTGACCGGGACACCGGGGAGCTGTTTTTT. Combining the CDR3 with reference TRBV7-2 and TRBJ2-2 gives the whole variable domain GAGVSQSPSNKVTEKGKDVELRCDPISGHTALYWYRQSLGQGLEFLIYFQGNSAPDKSGLPSDRFSAERTGGSVSTLTIQRTQQEDSAVYLCASSFLDRDTGELFFGEGSRLTVL.

The chain has TRBV4-3 and TRBJ2-7; D is unresolved. There are 15 residues in the CDR3. Deletions cut 5 bases from V and 3 bases from J, with 17 bases between. The germline CDR1 and CDR2 sequences are LGHNA and YSLEER. CDR3: CASSSLSRGNYEQYF. The CDR3 nucleotides are TGCGCCAGCAGCTCACTTAGCCGAGGCAACTACGAGCAGTACTTC.

In this sample, this clone turned up once. The gene calls are TRBV5-4 and TRBJ2-5; D is uncertain. This CDR3 spans 14 amino acids. V was clipped by 1 base and J by 0 bases, with 7 bases between them. CDR1 is SGHNT and CDR2 is YYREEE in the germline V gene (reference sequence). The CDR3 region is CASSLSQNQETQYF. The CDR3 nucleotides read TGTGCCAGCAGCTTGTCTCAGAACCAAGAGACCCAGTACTTC.